This T cell receptor (beta chain) was identified during a study of T cell responses to AZD1222 COVID-19 vaccine. General study findings and limits: Among the donors, most were white British and more were female, and clonal diversity was possibly underestimated. Spike-specific TCR breadth and depth rose after two AZD1222 doses.

As for this clone: Antigen specificity is unknown.

With 8 bases removed from V and 6 bases from J, the gap between germline ends came to 13 bases. The germline V gene encodes CDR1 SQVTM and CDR2 ANQGSEA. The CDR3 loop spans 12 amino acids. This table comes from immunoSEQ multiplex PCR, and its TCRdb copy is limited to in-frame clones, with some not included. This table holds fewer than 200,000 clones, 90% found once. The chain joins TRBV29-1 to TRBJ2-2, with D perhaps matching TRBD2 (7 bases). This material consisted of peripheral blood, taken on day 0 of AZD1222 vaccination. The receptor was derived from an adult in good health. In DNA, the CDR3 is TGCAGCTCTGAGGGGGGGTCCGGGGAGCTGTTTTTT. Translating it yields CSSEGGSGELFF.